This TCR beta chain was identified during a study of T cells in localized non-small cell lung cancer. Points from the study as a whole: Sequencing was limited to one tumor region, leaving the possibility of heterogeneity open. Adjacent lung exhibited a median of approximately 59 among the 100 most abundant tumor clones. Exceeding tumor, uninvolved adjacent lung had the highest T cell clonality.

The ends lost 2 bases at V and 6 bases at J; junction bases unmatched: 3. In germline, CDR1 is SGHDN, CDR2 FVKESK. The CDR3 is made up of 14 amino acids. Data came from immunoSEQ multiplex PCR; TCRdb stores just in-frame clones and leaves some out. The sample carries approximately 10,000 clones, roughly 90% recorded once. As regards this clone: Its antigen is undetermined.

Sequenced here: peripheral blood, sampled before any cancer treatment. The V gene is TRBV14, the J gene TRBJ1-1, with TRBD1 matching 10 bases. The TCR sequence derives from a male donor at least 60 years old with stage III lung adenocarcinoma. This CDR3 is CASSQKTGGSEAFF. Here the CDR3 DNA reads TGTGCCAGCAGCCAAAAGACAGGGGGCTCTGAAGCTTTCTTT.